This T cell receptor (beta chain) appears in the sequencing data of a study of T cells in Graves' hyperthyroidism and ophthalmopathy. RNA transcripts served as the template for amplifying TCR beta CDR3 regions. HTBI primers drove first-round RT-PCR of the TCR CDR3. TCRdb reprocessed the multiplex PCR reads via MiXCR and lists one record per CDR3 protein. This sample carries more than 550,000 distinct CDR3 sequences, over 40% of them seen once, and the ten largest clones take 7% to 7.5%. The junction had 4 bases not matched to a gene; V was cut back by 6 bases and J by 5 bases. The CDR3 is 14 residues long. The germline V gene encodes CDR1 LNHDA and CDR2 SQIVND (reference sequence).

The TCR was taken from an adult man with Graves' disease, either hyperthyroidism or ophthalmopathy (not recorded which). Sequenced material: peripheral blood or thyroid tissue (not recorded which). The chain couples TRBV19 to TRBJ1-4; 9 nucleotides match TRBD1. The CDR3 bases are TGTGCCAGTAGGCGGACAGGGGAAAATGAAAAACTGTTTTTT. This codes for CASRRTGENEKLFF.